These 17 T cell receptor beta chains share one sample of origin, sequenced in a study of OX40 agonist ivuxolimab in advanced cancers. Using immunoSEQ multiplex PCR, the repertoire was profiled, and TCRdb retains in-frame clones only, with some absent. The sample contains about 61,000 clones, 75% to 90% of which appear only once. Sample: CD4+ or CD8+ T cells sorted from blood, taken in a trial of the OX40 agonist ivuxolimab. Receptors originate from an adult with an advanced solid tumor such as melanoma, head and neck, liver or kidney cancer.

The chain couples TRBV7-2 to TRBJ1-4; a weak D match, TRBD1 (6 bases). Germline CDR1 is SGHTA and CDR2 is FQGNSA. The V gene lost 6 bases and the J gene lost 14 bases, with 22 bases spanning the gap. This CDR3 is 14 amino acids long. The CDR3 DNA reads TGTGCCAGCAGTCCGGGCCCAGGGCCGAGGGGGCTGTTTTTT. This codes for CASSPGPGPRGLFF.

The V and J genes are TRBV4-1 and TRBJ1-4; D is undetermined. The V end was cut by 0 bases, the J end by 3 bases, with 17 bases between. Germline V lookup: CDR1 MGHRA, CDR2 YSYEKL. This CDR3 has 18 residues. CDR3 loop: CASSQDPRRAAANEKLFF. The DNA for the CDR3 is TGCGCCAGCAGCCAAGATCCCAGGAGGGCCGCGGCTAATGAAAAACTGTTTTTT.

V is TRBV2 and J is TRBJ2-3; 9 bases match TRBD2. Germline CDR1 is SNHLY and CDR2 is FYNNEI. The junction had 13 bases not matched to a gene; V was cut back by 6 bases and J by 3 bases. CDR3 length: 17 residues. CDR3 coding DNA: TGTGCCAGCAGGTCCTCTGTAGCGGGGGAAGGAACAGATACGCAGTATTTT. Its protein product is CASRSSVAGEGTDTQYF.

The CDR3 DNA reads as TGCGCCAGCAGCCTCCGGGACTCGAGCACCGGGGAGCTGTTTTTT. Its translation: CASSLRDSSTGELFF. The genes are TRBV5-1 and TRBJ2-2; a possible D gene is TRBD2 (6 bases). There are 15 residues in the CDR3. Germline V gives CDR1 SGHRS, CDR2 YFSETQ. Trimming took 4 bases from V and 4 from J, leaving 14 bases between them.

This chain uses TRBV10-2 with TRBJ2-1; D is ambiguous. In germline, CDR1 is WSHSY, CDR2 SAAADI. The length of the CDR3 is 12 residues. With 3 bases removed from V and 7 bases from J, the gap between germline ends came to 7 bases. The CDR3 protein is CASSDFLNEQFF. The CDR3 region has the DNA TGCGCCAGCAGTGATTTTCTGAATGAGCAGTTCTTC.

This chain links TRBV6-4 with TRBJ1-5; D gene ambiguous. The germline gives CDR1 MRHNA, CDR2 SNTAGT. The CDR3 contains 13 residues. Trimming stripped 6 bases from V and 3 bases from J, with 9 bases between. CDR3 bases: TGTGCCAGCAGGAAATTAGACAATCAGCCCCAGCATTTT. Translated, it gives CASRKLDNQPQHF.

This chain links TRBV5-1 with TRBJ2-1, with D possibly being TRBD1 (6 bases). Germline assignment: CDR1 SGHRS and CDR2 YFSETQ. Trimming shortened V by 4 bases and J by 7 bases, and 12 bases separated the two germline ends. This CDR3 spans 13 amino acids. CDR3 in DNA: TGCGCCAGCAGCACCCTACAGGGAAATGAGCAGTTCTTC. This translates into CASSTLQGNEQFF.

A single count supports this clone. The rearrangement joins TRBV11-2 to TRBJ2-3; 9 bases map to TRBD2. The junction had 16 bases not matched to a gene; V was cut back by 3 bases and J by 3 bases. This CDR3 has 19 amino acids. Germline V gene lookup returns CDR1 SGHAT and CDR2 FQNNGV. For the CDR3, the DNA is TGTGCCAGCAGCTTTTTTGGGGGGTTGGCGGGAGGGCCAACAGATACGCAGTATTTT. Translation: CASSFFGGLAGGPTDTQYF.

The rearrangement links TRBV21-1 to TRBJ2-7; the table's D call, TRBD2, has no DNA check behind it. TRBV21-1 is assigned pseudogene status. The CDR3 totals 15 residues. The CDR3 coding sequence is TGTGCCAGCAGCAACTTGGAGGCCCCCCACTACGAGCAGTACTTC. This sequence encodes CASSNLEAPHYEQYF.

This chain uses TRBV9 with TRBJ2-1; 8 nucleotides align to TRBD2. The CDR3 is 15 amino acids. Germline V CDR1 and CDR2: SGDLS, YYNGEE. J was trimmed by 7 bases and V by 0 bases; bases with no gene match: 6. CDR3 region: CASSVAGGLENEQFF. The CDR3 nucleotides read TGTGCCAGCAGCGTAGCGGGAGGGCTGGAGAATGAGCAGTTCTTC. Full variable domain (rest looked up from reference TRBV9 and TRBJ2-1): DSGVTQTPKHLITATGQRVTLRCSPRSGDLSVYWYQQSLDQGLQFLIQYYNGEERAKGNILERFSAQQFPDLHSELNLSSLELGDSALYFCASSVAGGLENEQFFGPGTRLTVL.

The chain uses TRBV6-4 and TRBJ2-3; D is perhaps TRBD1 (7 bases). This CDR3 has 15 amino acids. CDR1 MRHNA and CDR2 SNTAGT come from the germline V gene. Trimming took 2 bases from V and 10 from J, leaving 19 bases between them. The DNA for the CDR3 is TGTGCCAGCAGTGACCCGGACAGGCTTCCGGGGGCGCAGTATTTT. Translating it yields CASSDPDRLPGAQYF.

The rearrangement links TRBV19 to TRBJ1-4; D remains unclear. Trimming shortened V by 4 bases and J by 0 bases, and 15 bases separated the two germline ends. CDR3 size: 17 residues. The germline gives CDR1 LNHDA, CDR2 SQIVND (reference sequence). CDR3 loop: CASSSRPLGTTNEKLFF. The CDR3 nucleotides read TGTGCCAGTAGTAGCCGGCCCCTGGGTACAACTAATGAAAAACTGTTTTTT. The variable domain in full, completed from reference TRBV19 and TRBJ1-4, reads DGGITQSPKYLFRKEGQNVTLSCEQNLNHDAMYWYRQDPGQGLRLIYYSQIVNDFQKGDIAEGYSVSREKKESFPLTVTSAQKNPTAFYLCASSSRPLGTTNEKLFFGSGTQLSVL.

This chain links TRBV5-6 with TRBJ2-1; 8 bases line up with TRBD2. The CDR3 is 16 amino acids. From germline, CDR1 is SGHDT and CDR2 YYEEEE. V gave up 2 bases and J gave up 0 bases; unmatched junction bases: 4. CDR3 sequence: CASSFGGRTSYNEQFF. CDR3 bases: TGTGCCAGCAGCTTTGGCGGGAGGACCTCCTACAATGAGCAGTTCTTC.

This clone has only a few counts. As DNA, the CDR3 is TGTGCCAGCAGCCCCGACAGGGGGTATGGGGGCTACACCTTC. This encodes CASSPDRGYGGYTF. The J gene is TRBJ1-2, the V gene TRBV2; 9 bases align to TRBD1. The germline V gene has CDR1 SNHLY and CDR2 FYNNEI. CDR3 size: 14 residues. The trim removed 6 bases at V and 8 bases at J, leaving 10 bases unmatched.

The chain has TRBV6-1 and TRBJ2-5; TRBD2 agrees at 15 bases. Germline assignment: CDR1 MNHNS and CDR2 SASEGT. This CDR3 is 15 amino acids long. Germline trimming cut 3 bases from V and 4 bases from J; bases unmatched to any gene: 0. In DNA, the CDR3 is TGTGCCAGCAGTGAGGGACTAGCGGGAGGAGAGACCCAGTACTTC. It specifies CASSEGLAGGETQYF.

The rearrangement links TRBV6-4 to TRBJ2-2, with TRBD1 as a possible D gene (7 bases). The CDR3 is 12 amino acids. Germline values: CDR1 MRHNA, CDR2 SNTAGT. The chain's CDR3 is CKSRGDTGELFF. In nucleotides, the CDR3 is TGTAAGTCCAGGGGGGACACCGGGGAGCTGTTTTTT.

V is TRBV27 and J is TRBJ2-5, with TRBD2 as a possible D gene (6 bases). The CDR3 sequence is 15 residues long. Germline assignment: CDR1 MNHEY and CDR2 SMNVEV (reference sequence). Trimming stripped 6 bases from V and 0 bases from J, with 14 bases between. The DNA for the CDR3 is TGTGCCAGCAGCCCGACGCGGGGCTACCAAGAGACCCAGTACTTC. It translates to CASSPTRGYQETQYF.